These T cell receptor beta chains were read from a single sample in a study of blood T cell repertoires in COVID-19. TCRdb keeps only in-frame clones here, not all; method: immunoSEQ multiplex PCR. There are under 300,000 clones in the sample; 84% occur only once, and around 3.6% lies in the top ten. What was sequenced was PBMCs or T cells enriched from blood (not recorded which). All receptors derive from a man in his forties or fifties who had recovered from COVID-19. Each CDR3 is given with its conserved first and last residue. Each record gives: V gene, J gene, D gene, clone size, CDR3 protein, CDR3 DNA. A D gene is named only where the DNA matches it firmly. The size field is filled for only some rows; it gives once, few, many or a size class.

>TRBV28|TRBJ2-5|.|once
CASSLSTGGVETQYF
TGTGCCAGCAGTTTATCGACAGGTGGGGTGGAGACCCAGTACTTC
>TRBV28|TRBJ2-7|.|few
CASIGAGGYEQYF
TGTGCCAGCATAGGCGCCGGGGGTTACGAGCAGTACTTC
>TRBV6-1|TRBJ1-3|.|.
CASSEAFGRTAGNTIYF
TGTGCCAGCAGTGAAGCTTTTGGCCGGACAGCTGGAAACACCATATATTTT
>TRBV27|TRBJ1-2|.|.
CASRRGIDRGYTF
TGTGCCAGTAGACGGGGGATTGACCGTGGCTACACCTTC
>TRBV5-1|TRBJ2-7|TRBD1|.
CASSPGTGSYEQYF
TGCGCCAGCAGCCCCGGGACAGGGAGCTACGAGCAGTACTTC
>TRBV19|TRBJ2-3|TRBD2|.
CASSFSGGESTQYF
TGTGCCAGTAGTTTCAGCGGGGGGGAAAGTACGCAGTATTTT
>TRBV5-5|TRBJ2-5|.|.
CASSRGLQETQYF
TGTGCCAGCAGCCGCGGGTTACAAGAGACCCAGTACTTC
>TRBV9|TRBJ1-3|.|.
CASSASGGTGNTIYF
TGTGCCAGCAGTGCCTCTGGGGGCACTGGAAACACCATATATTTT
>TRBV19|TRBJ1-5|.|.
CASSREDINQPQHF
TGTGCCAGTAGTAGAGAGGACATTAATCAGCCCCAGCATTTT
>TRBV7-3|TRBJ2-1|TRBD1|few
CASSLRQGGNEQFF
TGTGCCAGCAGCCTCAGACAGGGGGGCAATGAGCAGTTCTTC
>TRBV11-3|TRBJ1-1|.|.
CASTPRTEAFF
TGTGCCAGCACCCCCCGCACTGAAGCTTTCTTT
>TRBV27|TRBJ2-6|.|.
CASSLLQGSGANVLTF
TGTGCCAGCAGTTTACTGCAGGGCTCTGGGGCCAACGTCCTGACTTTC
>TRBV9|TRBJ2-3|TRBD2|.
CASSVAPGLEPTDTQYF
TGTGCCAGCAGCGTAGCTCCGGGACTAGAGCCCACAGATACGCAGTATTTT
>TRBV30|TRBJ2-5|TRBD2|.
CAWSGPAGGVQETQYF
TGTGCCTGGAGTGGGCCGGCGGGGGGGGTCCAAGAGACCCAGTACTTC
>TRBV9|TRBJ2-3|TRBD1|.
CASSTRTGSTDTQYF
TGTGCCAGCAGCACCCGGACAGGGAGCACAGATACGCAGTATTTT
>TRBV23-1|TRBJ2-1|TRBD2|.
CASSQSWSAGGYNEQFF
TGCGCCAGCAGTCAATCGTGGTCAGCGGGGGGCTACAATGAGCAGTTCTTC
>TRBV2|TRBJ2-5|.|.
CASSEERYQETQYF
TGTGCCAGCAGTGAAGAGCGGTACCAAGAGACCCAGTACTTC
>TRBV2|TRBJ2-3|TRBD1|.
CARGQDSTDTQYF
TGTGCCAGAGGACAGGATAGCACAGATACGCAGTATTTT
>TRBV19|TRBJ2-5|TRBD2|.
CASGLAANPQETQYF
TGTGCCAGCGGGCTAGCGGCCAACCCCCAAGAGACCCAGTACTTC
>TRBV28|TRBJ2-2|TRBD2|.
CASLAGGPVTGELFF
TGTGCCAGCTTAGCGGGAGGGCCGGTCACCGGGGAGCTGTTTTTT
>TRBV18|TRBJ2-5|.|.
CASSLMRETQYF
TGTGCCAGCTCCCTCATGAGGGAGACCCAGTACTTC
>TRBV6-5|TRBJ2-7|.|.
CASSAIPSYEQYF
TGTGCCAGCAGCGCTATCCCCTCCTACGAGCAGTACTTC
>TRBV27|TRBJ2-2|TRBD2|.
CASSSGRNTGELFF
TGTGCCAGCAGTAGCGGGAGGAACACCGGGGAGCTGTTTTTT
>TRBV28|TRBJ2-3|TRBD1|.
CASRPTGFFLDTQYF
TGTGCCAGCAGACCGACAGGGTTCTTTTTAGATACGCAGTATTTT
>TRBV2|TRBJ1-2|TRBD1|.
CASSAGTGRHWDYGYTF
TGTGCCAGCAGTGCCGGGACAGGGCGACACTGGGACTATGGCTACACCTTC
>TRBV7-9|TRBJ2-2|.|.
CASSFEGGELFF
TGTGCCAGCAGCTTCGAGGGAGGGGAGCTGTTTTTT
>TRBV10-3|TRBJ2-2|TRBD2|.
CAISRLAEVGELFF
TGTGCCATCAGTCGGCTAGCGGAGGTGGGGGAGCTGTTTTTT
>TRBV21-1|TRBJ2-2|.|.
CASSSRQGPNTGELFF
TGTGCCAGCAGCAGCAGACAGGGGCCGAACACCGGGGAGCTGTTTTTT
>TRBV6-2/TRBV6-3|TRBJ2-7|.|.
CASSYSPESYEQYF
TGTGCCAGCAGTTACTCTCCAGAATCCTACGAGCAGTACTTC
>TRBV11-2|TRBJ1-3|.|.
CASSLYGIRGTIYF
TGTGCCAGCAGCTTATACGGGATCCGGGGCACCATATATTTT
>TRBV5-1|TRBJ2-5|TRBD2|.
CASSPAPGGKETQYF
TGCGCCAGCAGCCCCGCACCGGGGGGAAAAGAGACCCAGTACTTC
>TRBV28|TRBJ1-2|TRBD1|.
CASRPGQVGYGYTF
TGTGCCAGCAGACCTGGACAGGTGGGCTATGGCTACACCTTC
>TRBV28|TRBJ1-2|.|.
CASRNTGGGYTF
TGTGCCAGCAGAAACACGGGAGGTGGCTACACCTTC
>TRBV7-2|TRBJ2-5|TRBD2|.
CASSRGGLVQETQYF
TGTGCCAGCAGCCGGGGGGGGTTAGTGCAGGAGACCCAGTACTTC
>TRBV18|TRBJ1-2|.|.
CASSLLPGSPEEGYTF
TGTGCCAGCTCTCTCCTCCCCGGGAGCCCGGAGGAGGGCTACACCTTC
>TRBV7-2|TRBJ1-2|TRBD1|.
CASSLRRTGGGYTF
TGTGCCAGCAGCCTCAGGCGTACAGGGGGTGGCTACACCTTC
>TRBV5-4|TRBJ2-7|.|once
CASSLSSGEQYF
TGTGCCAGCAGCTTATCATCGGGCGAGCAGTACTTC
>TRBV3-1/TRBV3-2|TRBJ1-4|TRBD1|.
CASSLRAGTGGEKLFF
TGTGCCAGCAGCCTCCGAGCCGGGACAGGGGGTGAAAAACTGTTTTTT
>TRBV4-2|TRBJ2-1|TRBD1|.
CASSQDGTGTYNEQFF
TGTGCCAGCAGCCAAGATGGGACAGGGACATACAATGAGCAGTTCTTC
>TRBV6-5|TRBJ2-7|TRBD2|.
CASSPIAGGSYEQYF
TGTGCCAGCAGTCCGATCGCGGGAGGATCCTACGAGCAGTACTTC
>TRBV7-9|TRBJ2-2|TRBD1|.
CASSRPDRRPGELFF
TGTGCCAGCAGCCGCCCGGACAGGCGCCCCGGGGAGCTGTTTTTT
>TRBV25-1|TRBJ1-1|.|few
CASYDRKNTEAFF
TGTGCCAGCTATGACAGAAAGAACACTGAAGCTTTCTTT
>TRBV25-1|TRBJ1-1|.|once
CASSPPGSNTEAFF
TGTGCCAGCAGCCCACCCGGGAGCAACACTGAAGCTTTCTTT
>TRBV27|TRBJ2-2|TRBD1|.
CASSLTRDRGDTGELFF
TGTGCCAGCAGTTTAACCCGGGACAGGGGCGACACCGGGGAGCTGTTTTTT
>TRBV28|TRBJ1-4|TRBD1|.
CASSFPGTGAEKLFF
TGTGCCAGCAGTTTTCCCGGGACAGGGGCTGAAAAACTGTTTTTT